This entry is about one TCR beta chain. Its matching antigen is unknown. This sample stems from a study of shared clonotypes between healthy human individuals. Study-wide context: Two women and a few men aged 18 to 49 served as donors. Study-level points and caveats: How much donors shared clonotypes was expected to be affected by sequencing depth.

Genomic DNA per cell subset filled all wells of several immunoSEQ plates. Some clones are missing from TCRdb's copy, which holds only in-frame ones; the method was immunoSEQ multiplex PCR. In the table there are fewer than 650,000 clones, about three quarters of which are singletons. The V gene lost 0 bases and the J gene lost 0 bases, with 12 bases spanning the gap. The germline V gene encodes CDR1 LGHNA and CDR2 YSLEER. This CDR3 is built from 16 residues. The TCR comes from a woman aged 40 to 49 in good health. Some clones in this sample may be carry-over from other donors' samples. J is TRBJ2-7 and V is TRBV4-3; TRBD1 is a possible D gene (5 bases). Sequencing used PBMCs. The CDR3 DNA sequence: TGCGCCAGCAGCCAAGATAACGGACACTCCTCCTACGAGCAGTACTTC. This encodes CASSQDNGHSSYEQYF.